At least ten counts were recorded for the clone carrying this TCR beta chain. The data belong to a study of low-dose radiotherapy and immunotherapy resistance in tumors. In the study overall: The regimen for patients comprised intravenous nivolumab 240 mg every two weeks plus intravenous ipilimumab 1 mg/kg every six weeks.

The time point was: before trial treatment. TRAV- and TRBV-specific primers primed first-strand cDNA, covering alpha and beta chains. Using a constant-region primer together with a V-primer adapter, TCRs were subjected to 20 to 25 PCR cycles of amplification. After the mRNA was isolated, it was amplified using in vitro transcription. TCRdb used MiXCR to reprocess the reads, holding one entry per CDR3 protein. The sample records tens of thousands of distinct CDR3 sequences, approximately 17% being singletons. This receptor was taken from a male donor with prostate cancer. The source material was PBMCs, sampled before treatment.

The CDR3 loop reads CASSFGQNHYEQYF. CDR3 DNA: TGTGCCAGCAGTTTCGGACAGAACCACTACGAGCAGTACTTC. The chain joins TRBV28 to TRBJ2-7; a weak D match, TRBD1 (6 bases). The CDR3 sequence is 14 residues long. V gave up 3 bases and J gave up 3 bases, with 12 bases separating them. Per the germline V gene, CDR1 is MDHEN and CDR2 is SYDVKM.